This TCR beta chain was profiled in a study of blood T cell repertoires in COVID-19. The overall study: From the United States, Italy and Spain came samples of acute and convalescent COVID-19. Nucleic acid was either cDNA or gDNA, and it came from T cells, B-cell-depleted T cells, or PBMCs.

TCRdb's copy holds only in-frame clones and misses some; the assay was immunoSEQ multiplex PCR. The table records 120,000 to 150,000 clones, around 87% of them present only once. The V and J ends lost 5 bases and 2 bases, in that order; junction bases with no gene match: 4. This CDR3 is built from 14 residues. Germline loops: CDR1 MDHEN, CDR2 SYDVKM. This receptor was identified in a human donor in a cohort sampled during active COVID-19. The material sequenced was peripheral blood. J is TRBJ1-2 and V is TRBV28; TRBD1 matches 8 bases. CDR3 coding DNA: TGTGCCAGCAGTACAGGGACAGGAAACTATGGCTACACCTTC. Protein product: CASSTGTGNYGYTF.